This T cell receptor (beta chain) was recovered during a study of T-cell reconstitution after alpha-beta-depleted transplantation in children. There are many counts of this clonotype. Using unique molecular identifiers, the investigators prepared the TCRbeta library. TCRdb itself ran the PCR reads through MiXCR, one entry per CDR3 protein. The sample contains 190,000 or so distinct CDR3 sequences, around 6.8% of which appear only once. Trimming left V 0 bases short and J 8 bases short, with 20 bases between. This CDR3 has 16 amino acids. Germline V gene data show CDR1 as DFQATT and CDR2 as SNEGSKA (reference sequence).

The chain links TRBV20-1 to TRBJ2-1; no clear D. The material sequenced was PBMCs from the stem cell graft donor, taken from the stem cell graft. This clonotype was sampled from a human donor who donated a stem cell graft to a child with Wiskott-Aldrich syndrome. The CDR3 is CSARDPGGPSPYEQFF. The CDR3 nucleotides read TGCAGTGCTAGAGATCCCGGCGGCCCTTCGCCCTATGAGCAGTTCTTC.